This T cell receptor (beta chain) was sequenced in a study of CD4 T cells in relation to SARS-CoV-2 and coronaviruses. Study details: ViraFEST: approximately eleven-day antigen culture of PBMCs, then TCR beta CDR3 sequencing. Findings and caveats of the study: SARS-CoV-2-driven expansion was significantly weaker in crossreactive than monoreactive clones. No crossreactivity against non-spike viral proteins was tested here.

CD4+ T cells from unexposed donors were obtained before the COVID-19 pandemic (2011-2018). CD4+ T cells were isolated from the cells after around 9 days of culture. Cultures received half-medium IL-2 refreshes on days 3 and 7. Comments on this clone: No antigen is known for it.

The CDR3 sequence is 15 residues long. Germline CDR1 and CDR2: SGHTA and FQGTGA. Trimming took 5 bases from V and 4 from J; bases not matched to a gene: 4. Sequenced by immunoSEQ multiplex PCR; TCRdb stores in-frame clones only, minus some. The table records 15,000 to 20,000 clones, 78% of them present only once. The chain combines TRBV7-3 with TRBJ2-1, with 11 bases lining up with TRBD2. The receptor's source is a human donor in good health. The specimen sequenced was CD4+ T cells from PBMCs, cultured in vitro. As DNA, the CDR3 is TGTGCCAGCAGCCTAGGGACTAGCGGTTACAATGAGCAGTTCTTC. Protein sequence: CASSLGTSGYNEQFF.